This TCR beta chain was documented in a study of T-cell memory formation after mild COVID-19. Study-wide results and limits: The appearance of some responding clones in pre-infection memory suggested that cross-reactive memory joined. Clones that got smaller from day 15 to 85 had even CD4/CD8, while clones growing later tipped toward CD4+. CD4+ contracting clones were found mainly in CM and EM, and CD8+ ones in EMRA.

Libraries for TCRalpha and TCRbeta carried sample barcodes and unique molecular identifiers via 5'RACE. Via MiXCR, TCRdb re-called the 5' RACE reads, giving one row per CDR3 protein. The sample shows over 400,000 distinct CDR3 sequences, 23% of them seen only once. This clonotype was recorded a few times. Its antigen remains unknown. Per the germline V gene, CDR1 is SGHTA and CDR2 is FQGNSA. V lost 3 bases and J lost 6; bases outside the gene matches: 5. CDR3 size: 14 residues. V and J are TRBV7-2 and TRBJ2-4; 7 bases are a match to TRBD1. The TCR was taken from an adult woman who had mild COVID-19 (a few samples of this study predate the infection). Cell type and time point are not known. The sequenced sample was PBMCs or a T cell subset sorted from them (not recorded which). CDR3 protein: CASSFDRDRNIQYF. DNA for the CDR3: TGTGCCAGCAGCTTTGACAGGGATAGAAACATTCAGTACTTC.